The sequence of this T cell receptor beta chain was determined in a study of metastatic and nonmetastatic thyroid tumors. On the study more broadly: Repertoire comparisons spanned blood and tumor or nodule tissue from malignant and benign thyroid patients. Study-wide results and caveats: When malignant thyroid tumors were compared with benign nodules, TCR beta diversity was reportedly significantly higher in the malignant tumors. This held in both blood and tumor samples.

Study processing details: Construction of a distant-metastasis classifier for papillary thyroid cancer relied on CDR3 differences across clinicopathological groups. TCRdb used MiXCR to call clones anew from the PCR reads. TCRdb, not the authors, supplied the V and J calls. The data contain around 13,000 clones, around 20% of them singletons. Thyroid surgery had not been preceded by any treatment in any patient. With 5 bases removed from V and 2 bases from J, the gap between germline ends came to 10 bases. The CDR3 length is 14 residues. Germline V gene data show CDR1 as SGHAT and CDR2 as FQNNGV. Many counts were recorded for this clone. Its target is not known.

Sequenced material: adjacent normal tissue. This TCR derives from a female donor with papillary thyroid cancer or a benign thyroid nodule (not recorded which). Some clones in this sample may be carry-over from other donors' samples. This chain connects TRBV11-2 to TRBJ1-3, with a tentative D call TRBD1 (5 bases). The CDR3 bases are TGTGCCAGCAGCCTCGCGACAGCTGGAAACACCATATATTTT. This encodes CASSLATAGNTIYF.